This T cell receptor beta chain is from a study of shared clonotypes between healthy human individuals. Sequencing was performed with immunoSEQ multiplex PCR; in TCRdb, only in-frame clones are kept and a portion is missing. The top ten hold about 0.32% of the sample, which has about 380,000 clones, just over 95% seen once. The germline gives CDR1 MNHEY, CDR2 SMNVEV (reference sequence). The CDR3 has 17 amino acids. The germline V and J ends were trimmed by 3 bases and 3 bases, with 21 bases remaining between them. The V call is TRBV27, the J call TRBJ2-7; TRBD2 might be the D (6 bases). Material for sequencing was memory CD8+ T cells sorted from blood. The sample's subset: CD45RO+ cells pooled with CCR7-negative TemRA cells. The receptor comes from a man aged 25-45 years in good health. The CDR3 here is CASSLGFRGGPDYEQYF. CDR3 DNA sequence: TGTGCCAGCAGTTTGGGTTTTCGGGGAGGCCCCGACTACGAGCAGTACTTC.